The 22 T cell receptor beta chains below were found in one sample sequenced in a study of vaccination effects on CD4 cells after COVID-19. Before any sequencing was done, the ViraFEST assay used viral peptide pools to expand antigen-specific CD4+ T cells. Isolation of CD4+ T cells took place after approximately 10 days of culture. Vaccine recipients, nucleocapsid antibody negative, had no prior SARS-CoV-2 infection. The repertoire was sequenced with immunoSEQ multiplex PCR; TCRdb's copy has only in-frame clones and lacks some. The profile covers tens of thousands of clones, with about 70% appearing a single time and around 3% taken by the ten largest. Their antigens are not known. The source was CD4+ T cells from PBMCs cultured with HCoV-NL63 spike peptides, collected before COVID-19 vaccination. The receptor source for this set is a human donor who received a COVID-19 vaccine.

This clone was counted only a few times. Distinct nucleotide sequences in the sample also encode this CDR3. The chain is built from TRBV7-2 and TRBJ2-5, with TRBD1 matching 9 bases. The V and J ends lost 1 base and 4 bases, in that order; junction bases with no gene match: 1. Per germline, CDR1 SGHTA and CDR2 FQGNSA. This CDR3 region has 14 residues. The CDR3, as DNA: TGTGCCAGCAGCTTAGACAGGGGGCGAGAGACCCAGTACTTC. Translated: CASSLDRGRETQYF.

This chain connects TRBV7-3 to TRBJ1-1; D is perhaps TRBD1 (5 bases). This CDR3 comprises 13 residues. Deletions cut 2 bases from V and 5 bases from J, with 9 bases between. Germline V gene sequence: CDR1 SGHTA, CDR2 FQGTGA. The CDR3 protein is CASSLGWGTEAFF. The CDR3 DNA reads TGTGCCAGCAGCTTAGGCTGGGGGACTGAAGCTTTCTTT.

CDR3 in amino acids: CASRRSATRETQYF. CDR3 in DNA: TGTGCCAGTAGGCGCAGCGCGACGAGAGAGACCCAGTACTTC. V gene TRBV19 combines with J gene TRBJ2-5; D not certain. V was clipped by 6 bases and J by 4 bases, with 15 bases between them. The CDR3 length is 14 residues. Germline lookup yields CDR1 LNHDA and CDR2 SQIVND (reference sequence).

The chain is built from TRBV6-5 and TRBJ2-1; D might be TRBD1 (5 bases). The CDR3 is made up of 14 amino acids. V was pared by 2 bases and J by 0 bases, with 5 bases between. Germline V lookup: CDR1 MNHEY, CDR2 SVGAGI. The DNA for the CDR3 is TGTGCCAGCAGTTACAGGGGCTCCTACAATGAGCAGTTCTTC. This gives the protein CASSYRGSYNEQFF.

The chain recombines TRBV6-5 with TRBJ1-6; D is ambiguous. Germline lookup yields CDR1 MNHEY and CDR2 SVGAGI. The CDR3 covers 15 residues. Trimming pared 7 bases from V and 0 bases from J, leaving 10 bases between. The CDR3 reads CASTYRDSYNSPLHF. As DNA, the CDR3 is TGTGCCAGCACCTACCGGGACTCCTATAATTCACCCCTCCACTTT.

The rearrangement uses TRBV10-1 and TRBJ2-5, with 7 bases that match TRBD1. Germline V CDR1 and CDR2: WNHNN, SYGVQD (reference sequence). The CDR3 sequence is 15 residues long. Losses at the gene ends were 10 bases for V and 1 base for J; bases not matched to a gene: 12. This chain's CDR3 is CAILTWDSLQETQYF. In DNA form, the CDR3 reads TGCGCCATCCTTACTTGGGACAGCCTCCAAGAGACCCAGTACTTC.

The chain has TRBV4-1 and TRBJ2-1; possibly TRBD1 or TRBD2 for D (5 bases each). The CDR3 has 16 amino acids. CDR1 MGHRA and CDR2 YSYEKL come from the germline V gene. V dropped 2 bases and J dropped 5 bases, with 16 bases sitting between them. CDR3 region: CASSQPTRDLHNEQFF. CDR3 bases: TGCGCCAGCAGCCAACCGACCCGGGACCTACACAATGAGCAGTTCTTC.

The chain combines TRBV11-2 with TRBJ2-7, with D perhaps given as TRBD1 or TRBD2 (5 bases each). V dropped 2 bases and J dropped 3 bases, with 14 bases sitting between them. This CDR3 is built from 15 residues. Germline V gene sequence: CDR1 SGHAT, CDR2 FQNNGV. The CDR3, as DNA: TGTGCCAGCAGCTTATCACTAGGGGCATACTACGAGCAGTACGTC. Encoded protein: CASSLSLGAYYEQYV.

This clone was observed a single time. V gene TRBV24-1 combines with J gene TRBJ2-3, with a weak D call TRBD1 (5 bases). The germline V gene has CDR1 KGHDR and CDR2 SFDVKD. V lost 2 bases and J 4 bases, leaving 9 bases between the germline ends. The CDR3 runs to 14 residues. The CDR3 protein is CATSDSGQADTQYF. The CDR3 coding sequence is TGTGCCACCAGTGATTCCGGACAAGCAGATACGCAGTATTTT.

This sequence joins TRBV5-1 and TRBJ2-7, with D unclear. Germline-derived CDR1 and CDR2 are SGHRS and YFSETQ. CDR3 size: 14 residues. V lost 5 bases and J 6 bases, leaving 18 bases between the germline ends. Here the CDR3 reads CASRQQPSTFEQYV. CDR3 in DNA: TGCGCCAGCAGACAGCAACCCTCTACGTTCGAGCAGTACGTC.

The chain couples TRBV28 to TRBJ1-1; no reliable D call. Germline CDR1 is MDHEN and CDR2 is SYDVKM. Deletions cut 4 bases from V and 2 bases from J, with 5 bases between. The CDR3 consists of 12 residues. The CDR3 sequence: CASSSDNTEAFF. In nucleotides, the CDR3 is TGTGCCAGCAGTTCAGATAACACTGAAGCTTTCTTT.

This sequence joins TRBV6-4 and TRBJ1-6; D gene unclear. CDR1 and CDR2 (germline): MRHNA, SNTAGT. Trimming pared 4 bases from V and 5 bases from J, leaving 6 bases between. The length of the CDR3 is 13 residues. The CDR3 sequence is CASSATDNSPLHF. The CDR3 DNA reads TGTGCCAGCAGTGCAACTGATAATTCACCCCTCCACTTT.

CDR3 nucleotides: TGTGCCAGCCGGACAGTGACTGAAGCTTTCTTT. It specifies CASRTVTEAFF. The V call is TRBV19, the J call TRBJ1-1; D might be TRBD1 (6 bases). V was trimmed by 9 bases and J by 5 bases, leaving 10 bases between them. Germline CDR1 reads LNHDA; CDR2 reads SQIVND (reference sequence). The CDR3 covers 11 residues.

The chain has TRBV19 and TRBJ1-5; 8 positions agree with TRBD1. CDR3 size: 15 residues. The V gene's germline CDR1 is LNHDA and CDR2 SQIVND (reference sequence). V shed 8 bases, J shed 1 base, and the junction held 7 bases outside the gene matches. CDR3 residues: CASAGGQGSNQPQHF. The CDR3 bases are TGTGCCAGTGCCGGAGGACAGGGCAGCAATCAGCCCCAGCATTTT.

The rearrangement uses TRBV7-8 and TRBJ1-1, with D perhaps matching TRBD1 (5 bases). The CDR3 extends over 13 amino acids. Germline values: CDR1 SGHVS, CDR2 FQNEAQ. V shed 5 bases and J shed 5 bases, with 12 bases lying between them. CDR3 region: CASSRPGGTEAFF. The DNA for the CDR3 is TGTGCCAGCAGCCGTCCGGGGGGGACTGAAGCTTTCTTT. The full variable domain, completed using reference TRBV7-8 and TRBJ1-1, is GAGVSQSPRYKVAKRGQDVALRCDPISGHVSLFWYQQALGQGPEFLTYFQNEAQLDKSGLPSDRFFAERPEGSVSTLKIQRTQQEDSAVYLCASSRPGGTEAFFGQGTRLTVV.

The DNA of the CDR3 is TGCGCCAGCAGGAGGGACAGCTCCTACAATGAGCAGTTCTTC. Translating gives CASRRDSSYNEQFF. The chain combines TRBV5-1 with TRBJ2-1, with 7 bases that match TRBD1. V dropped 5 bases and J dropped 0; count of bases not matched to a gene: 2. This CDR3 spans 14 amino acids. Germline CDR1 reads SGHRS; CDR2 reads YFSETQ. Full variable domain (remainder filled in from reference TRBV5-1 and TRBJ2-1): KAGVTQTPRYLIKTRGQQVTLSCSPISGHRSVSWYQQTPGQGLQFLFEYFSETQRNKGNFPGRFSGRQFSNSRSEMNVSTLELGDSALYLCASRRDSSYNEQFFGPGTRLTVL.

This clone was seen a single time. This chain joins TRBV28 and TRBJ2-5; D remains unclear. This CDR3 has 17 residues. Trimming removed 1 base at V and 3 bases at J, with 18 bases between. CDR1 and CDR2 from the germline V gene are MDHEN and SYDVKM. CDR3 amino acids: CASSLLSPAQRKETQYF. CDR3 nucleotide sequence: TGTGCCAGCAGTTTATTATCTCCTGCACAGAGAAAAGAGACCCAGTACTTC.

V gene TRBV19 combines with J gene TRBJ1-2; a possible D gene is TRBD1 (5 bases). Trimming cost V 7 bases and J 3 bases, with 15 bases left between them. Per the germline V gene, CDR1 is LNHDA and CDR2 is SQIVND (reference sequence). The CDR3 consists of 14 residues. CDR3 residues: CASTPRGVDYGYTF. As DNA, the CDR3 is TGTGCCAGTACCCCCCGGGGGGTGGACTATGGCTACACCTTC.

The chain carries TRBV5-8 and TRBJ2-5; D assignment may be TRBD1 or TRBD2 (5 bases each). The germline CDR1 and CDR2 sequences are SGHTS and YDEGEE. The CDR3 covers 13 residues. V gave up 6 bases and J gave up 4 bases, with 13 bases separating them. The chain's CDR3 is CASINRDGETQYF. DNA for the CDR3: TGTGCCAGCATCAACCGGGACGGAGAGACCCAGTACTTC.

The chain recombines TRBV3-1 (or the pseudogene TRBV3-2) with TRBJ2-1; 7 bases match TRBD2. The CDR3 totals 18 residues. V was clipped by 2 bases and J by 2 bases; unmatched bases: 12. The germline CDR1 and CDR2 sequences are LGHDT and YNNKEL (reference sequence). This CDR3 reads CASSQFMVRGKAYNEQFF. The CDR3 DNA reads TGTGCCAGCAGCCAATTTATGGTGCGGGGGAAGGCCTACAATGAGCAGTTCTTC.

V gene TRBV7-2 combines with J gene TRBJ1-6; 7 bases are a match to TRBD1. There are 13 residues in the CDR3. Germline CDR1 reads SGHTA; CDR2 reads FQGNSA. The V segment lost 5 bases and the J segment 10 bases; nucleotides outside the gene matches: 5. The CDR3 nucleotides are TGTGCCAGCAGCCCCAGGGGGAGATCACCCCTCCACTTT. Translated, it gives CASSPRGRSPLHF.

The V gene is TRBV6-6, the J gene TRBJ1-1; D is uncertain. The germline V and J ends were trimmed by 2 bases and 1 base, with 5 bases remaining between them. Germline CDR1 is MNHNY and CDR2 is SVGAGI (reference sequence). This CDR3 contains 13 residues. In DNA, the CDR3 is TGTGCCAGCAGTTACGGGAGGAACACTGAAGCTTTCTTT. Protein: CASSYGRNTEAFF.